A single sample is the source of the 21 T cell receptor beta chains below, sequenced in a study of monozygotic twins with inflammatory bowel disease. Following a re-call of the 5' RACE reads, TCRdb has one entry per CDR3 protein and lacks DNA. In all, the sample yields around 210,000 distinct CDR3 sequences. Sequencing was carried out using blood. These receptors all come from a human donor with ulcerative colitis or Crohn's disease, or a healthy co-twin of an affected twin (not recorded which).

The genes are TRBV7-2 and TRBJ2-1; TCRdb names TRBD2, which stays unverified in the absence of DNA. CDR1 is SGHTA, CDR2 FQGNSA, per germline. This CDR3 is 17 amino acids long. CDR3 in amino acids: CASSLGLAGGGDNEQFF.

The V and J genes are TRBV29-1 and TRBJ2-4; without DNA, the TCRdb call of TRBD1 cannot be checked. This CDR3 has 13 amino acids. Germline V gene sequence: CDR1 SQVTM, CDR2 ANQGSEA. Here the CDR3 reads CSVPEGAKNIQYF.

This rearrangement joins TRBV5-6 to TRBJ2-3; the D call from TCRdb, TRBD1, cannot be confirmed without DNA. This CDR3 has 15 amino acids. The germline V gene has CDR1 SGHDT and CDR2 YYEEEE. CDR3 in amino acids: CASSFPKAAPDTQYF.

This rearrangement joins TRBV27 to TRBJ2-2; without DNA, the TCRdb call of TRBD2 cannot be checked. This CDR3 comprises 14 residues. The germline V gene has CDR1 MNHEY and CDR2 SMNVEV (reference sequence). The CDR3 spells CASSGLLNTGELFF.

The chain joins TRBV5-6 to TRBJ2-5; no DNA is available, so the TRBD1 call from TCRdb remains unchecked. The CDR3 runs 14 residues. Germline V gene lookup returns CDR1 SGHDT and CDR2 YYEEEE. The CDR3 is CASSPGTLQETQYF. Full variable domain (remainder filled in from reference TRBV5-6 and TRBJ2-5): DAGVTQSPTHLIKTRGQQVTLRCSPKSGHDTVSWYQQALGQGPQFIFQYYEEEERQRGNFPDRFSGHQFPNYSSELNVNALLLGDSALYLCASSPGTLQETQYFGPGTRLLVL.

The rearrangement joins TRBV29-1 to TRBJ1-2; the TRBD1 assignment by TCRdb is unverifiable without DNA. CDR1 is SQVTM and CDR2 is ANQGSEA in the germline V gene. The CDR3 is 13 residues long. This CDR3 is CSVEDPGNYGYTF. The full variable domain, with the rest looked up from reference TRBV29-1 and TRBJ1-2, is SAVISQKPSRDICQRGTSLTIQCQVDSQVTMMFWYRQQPGQSLTLIATANQGSEATYESGFVIDKFPISRPNLTFSTLTVSNMSPEDSSIYLCSVEDPGNYGYTFGSGTRLTVV.

This sequence joins TRBV5-6 and TRBJ2-6; there is no DNA to check the TCRdb D call of TRBD1. Germline-derived CDR1 and CDR2 are SGHDT and YYEEEE. The length of the CDR3 is 17 residues. CDR3: CASSFGQGSSGANVLTF.

The rearrangement links TRBV7-6 to TRBJ2-5; TCRdb returns TRBD2, unconfirmable since there is no DNA. CDR1 and CDR2 from the germline V gene are SGHVS and FNYEAQ. CDR3 length: 16 amino acids. CDR3 in amino acids: CASSHGTSGHQETQYF.

V gene TRBV7-2 combines with J gene TRBJ1-6. This CDR3 has 15 residues. Germline assignment: CDR1 SGHTA and CDR2 FQGNSA. The CDR3 sequence is CASSLDGLSNSPLHF.

The CDR3 sequence is CASSAVKGFSHGYTF. This chain joins TRBV7-2 and TRBJ1-2. CDR1 is SGHTA, CDR2 FQGNSA, per germline. The CDR3 has 15 amino acids.

V is TRBV5-5 and J is TRBJ2-7; absent DNA, TCRdb's TRBD2 call cannot be checked. This CDR3 region has 15 residues. Germline V CDR1 and CDR2: SGHKS, YYEKEE (reference sequence). The CDR3 is CASSTVPPGPYEQYF.

The rearrangement joins TRBV9 to TRBJ1-1; TCRdb calls TRBD1, which cannot be checked without DNA. The length of the CDR3 is 16 residues. CDR1 and CDR2 (germline): SGDLS, YYNGEE. The CDR3 sequence: CASSPDGGTMNTEAFF.

V is TRBV7-6 and J is TRBJ2-2; lacking DNA, the TRBD1 call made by TCRdb goes unchecked. Germline CDR1 is SGHVS and CDR2 is FNYEAQ. The CDR3 is 17 residues long. The CDR3 sequence: CASSLDGTGVFAGELFF.

The rearrangement uses TRBV2 and TRBJ1-5. This CDR3 region has 12 residues. Germline values: CDR1 SNHLY, CDR2 FYNNEI. The CDR3 loop is CASSEVSQPQHF. Based on the CDR3 plus reference TRBV2 and TRBJ1-5, the full variable domain is EPEVTQTPSHQVTQMGQEVILRCVPISNHLYFYWYRQILGQKVEFLVSFYNNEISEKSEIFDDQFSVERPDGSNFTLKIRSTKLEDSAMYFCASSEVSQPQHFGDGTRLSIL.

The V call is TRBV12-3 or TRBV12-4, the J call TRBJ2-5; TCRdb returns TRBD1, unconfirmable since there is no DNA. The CDR3 spans 13 residues. The CDR3 protein is CASSLAGAETQYF.

Here the CDR3 reads CASTGAQETQYF. V usage is TRBV12-3 or TRBV12-4 and J usage is TRBJ2-5; the D call of TRBD1 rests on TCRdb alone, since no DNA is present to check it. The CDR3 sequence is 12 residues long.

The chain combines TRBV7-9 with TRBJ1-2. Germline values: CDR1 SEHNR, CDR2 FQNEAQ (reference sequence). The CDR3 has 17 amino acids. The CDR3 spells CASSLQNLGNYFYGYTF.

The rearrangement uses TRBV7-2 and TRBJ1-1; TCRdb selects TRBD1, and the lack of DNA leaves this call unchecked. Germline V lookup: CDR1 SGHTA, CDR2 FQGNSA. This CDR3 spans 15 amino acids. CDR3 protein: CASSSGTGLMSAAFF.

V is TRBV24-1 and J is TRBJ2-3; TCRdb's D gene call, TRBD2, goes unchecked for lack of DNA. The CDR3 consists of 17 residues. In germline, CDR1 is KGHDR, CDR2 SFDVKD. The CDR3 loop reads CATSEPLSGTAPDTQYF.

The rearrangement joins TRBV7-2 to TRBJ2-1; the D gene TCRdb calls, TRBD1, cannot be checked with no DNA. The germline V gene has CDR1 SGHTA and CDR2 FQGNSA. The CDR3 totals 15 residues. CDR3: CASSSRGTGYHEQFF.

The chain uses TRBV5-1 and TRBJ2-1; TCRdb proposes TRBD1, but this gene call is untestable without DNA. The CDR3 is 15 amino acids. The germline V gene has CDR1 SGHRS and CDR2 YFSETQ. The CDR3 loop is CASSPGSQELDEQFF.